The 22 T cell receptor beta chains listed next were all sequenced from one sample in a study of lung T cells in sarcoidosis with Löfgren's syndrome. TCRdb fed the reads into MiXCR, producing one record per CDR3 protein. The sample has fewer than 80,000 distinct CDR3 sequences; about 20% are singletons. Sample: CD4+ T cells from PBMCs. The receptors shown here come from a human donor with sarcoidosis (Löfgren's syndrome or another form), or a control subject (not recorded which).

As regards this clonotype: With a much larger clone just one base away, this may be a read error. The V call is TRBV14, the J call TRBJ1-4, with D uncertain. Trimming removed 0 bases from V and 4 bases from J, with 9 bases in between. From germline, CDR1 is SGHDN and CDR2 FVKESK. The CDR3 has 15 amino acids. The CDR3 here is CASSQDMGYNEKLFF. The CDR3 bases are TGTGCCAGCAGCCAAGATATGGGCTATAATGAAAAACTGTTTTTT.

At least ten counts were recorded for this clonotype. V gene TRBV27 combines with J gene TRBJ1-6; TRBD1 might be the D (5 bases). V was shortened by 3 bases and J by 8 bases, with 11 bases between the two germline ends. CDR3 length: 14 residues. CDR1 and CDR2 from the germline V gene are MNHEY and SMNVEV (reference sequence). The CDR3 sequence is CASSFSRVDSPLHF. CDR3 in DNA: TGTGCCAGCAGTTTTTCCAGGGTTGATTCACCCCTCCACTTT.

In this sample, this clonotype turned up many times. V usage is TRBV20-1 and J usage is TRBJ2-3; maybe TRBD1 (7 bases). Germline CDR1 reads DFQATT; CDR2 reads SNEGSKA (reference sequence). Trimming removed 6 bases at V and 2 bases at J, with 12 bases between. The CDR3 is made up of 13 amino acids. The CDR3 DNA reads TGCAGTGCAGGGGGGACAGTCACAGATACGCAGTATTTT. Its protein is CSAGGTVTDTQYF.

The chain has TRBV4-1 and TRBJ2-2; no clear D gene. The CDR3 loop spans 18 amino acids. Germline CDR1 reads MGHRA; CDR2 reads YSYEKL. Between the trimmed V and J ends, which lost 4 bases and 0 bases, there was a span of 18 bases. The DNA of the CDR3 is TGCGCCAGCAGCCGCCAGACCGTAAGATCCGCGAACACCGGGGAGCTGTTTTTT. It is translated as CASSRQTVRSANTGELFF.

This clonotype has a handful of counts. Here the CDR3 DNA reads TGTGCCAGCTCACCTACTAGCGGGAGAACTTTCGAGCAGTACTTC. Translated: CASSPTSGRTFEQYF. This chain uses TRBV18 with TRBJ2-7, with 11 bases lining up with TRBD2. V trimming: 3 bases; J trimming: 6 bases; junction bases outside the gene matches: 7. This CDR3 comprises 15 residues. Germline assignment: CDR1 KGHSH and CDR2 LQKENI.

This clonotype was picked up many times. V gene TRBV7-9 combines with J gene TRBJ2-5; 7 bases align to TRBD1. V lost 1 base to trimming and J lost 4 bases; unmatched junction nucleotides: 6. The V gene's germline CDR1 is SEHNR and CDR2 FQNEAQ (reference sequence). CDR3 size: 15 residues. CDR3 amino acids: CASSLVLTGRETQYF. CDR3 bases: TGTGCCAGCAGCTTAGTCTTGACAGGGAGAGAGACCCAGTACTTC. Looking up the rest from reference TRBV7-9 and TRBJ2-5 gives the full variable domain: DTGVSQNPRHKITKRGQNVTFRCDPISEHNRLYWYRQTLGQGPEFLTYFQNEAQLEKSRLLSDRFSAERPKGSFSTLEIQRTEQGDSAMYLCASSLVLTGRETQYFGPGTRLLVL.

This clonotype appeared many times. The chain couples TRBV20-1 to TRBJ2-1; no definite D call. V dropped 5 bases and J dropped 4 bases, with 9 bases sitting between them. Germline V gives CDR1 DFQATT, CDR2 SNEGSKA (reference sequence). The CDR3 has 12 residues. CDR3 protein: CSAEDGYNEQFF. CDR3 bases: TGCAGTGCTGAGGACGGGTACAATGAGCAGTTCTTC.

This clonotype was seen many times. The gene calls are TRBV27 and TRBJ1-4; weak D call: TRBD1 (6 bases). CDR1 is MNHEY and CDR2 is SMNVEV in the germline V gene (reference sequence). The CDR3 runs 18 residues. Trimming left V 8 bases short and J 7 bases short, with 29 bases between. The CDR3 region has the DNA TGTGCCAGCCGCCCCGGGATAATAGTACAGGGAAGGGGTGAAAAACTGTTTTTT. This translates into CASRPGIIVQGRGEKLFF.

Comment on this clonotype: The junction departs from germline at one end; a sequencing error may be responsible. V gene TRBV20-1 combines with J gene TRBJ2-1, with D perhaps matching TRBD1 (6 bases). Germline V gives CDR1 DFQATT, CDR2 SNEGSKA (reference sequence). This CDR3 has 16 residues. The DNA of the CDR3 is TGCGGTACTAGGGGGTCCGGGACCACGGAGTTAGGTGAGCAGTCCTTC. It translates to CGTRGSGTTELGEQSF.

This clonotype was detected ten times or more. The chain employs TRBV24-1 and TRBJ2-3; D assignment may be TRBD1 or TRBD2 (5 bases each). With 2 bases removed from V and 2 bases from J, the gap between germline ends came to 13 bases. Germline CDR1 reads KGHDR; CDR2 reads SFDVKD. This CDR3 contains 16 residues. DNA for the CDR3: TGTGCCACCAGTGATTCCCGTGGGGGAACCACAGATACGCAGTATTTT. Translated, it gives CATSDSRGGTTDTQYF.

The DNA of the CDR3 is TGCAGTGCTATGGCGGGACAGGGGGCTCTAACCTATAATTCACCCCTCCACTTT. As protein: CSAMAGQGALTYNSPLHF. The chain is built from TRBV20-1 and TRBJ1-6; 12 nucleotides agree with TRBD1. The CDR3 sequence is 18 residues long. Germline-derived CDR1 and CDR2 are DFQATT and SNEGSKA (reference sequence). V was clipped by 4 bases and J by 2 bases; unmatched bases: 9.

J is TRBJ1-5 and V is TRBV29-1; a weak D match, TRBD1 (6 bases). The CDR3 covers 12 residues. Germline-derived CDR1 and CDR2 are SQVTM and ANQGSEA. Trimming stripped 7 bases from V and 4 bases from J, with 11 bases between. This chain's CDR3 is CSARTANQPQHF. Here the CDR3 DNA reads TGCAGCGCACGGACAGCTAATCAGCCCCAGCATTTT.

Comment on this clonotype: This could be a read error, since a much larger clone is one nucleotide away. V and J are TRBV30 and TRBJ2-3; D remains unclear. The CDR3 has 12 amino acids. Germline V gene data show CDR1 as GTSNPN and CDR2 as SVGIG (reference sequence). V dropped 8 bases and J dropped 1 base, with 10 bases sitting between them. CDR3 sequence reads: CASSQRTDTQYF. CDR3 bases: TGTGCCAGCAGCCAACGCACAGATACGCAGTATTTT.

This clonotype appeared many times. The CDR3 loop is CASSLVGWTQYF. The CDR3 nucleotides are TGTGCCAGCAGCTTAGTAGGTTGGACCCAGTACTTC. V and J are TRBV7-8 and TRBJ2-5; D ambiguous. The CDR3 loop spans 12 amino acids. V was shortened by 1 base and J by 7 bases, with 7 bases between the two germline ends. Germline assignment: CDR1 SGHVS and CDR2 FQNEAQ.

The rearrangement joins TRBV4-2 to TRBJ2-3, with D possibly being TRBD2 (6 bases). Germline assignment: CDR1 LGHNA and CDR2 YNFKEQ. The CDR3 has 15 amino acids. V dropped 6 bases and J dropped 5 bases, with 18 bases sitting between them. The CDR3 sequence: CASRLEGAGGDTQYF. The CDR3, as DNA: TGTGCCAGCAGACTCGAGGGAGCCGGGGGAGATACGCAGTATTTT.

This clonotype came up many times. The chain uses TRBV7-2 and TRBJ2-1; either TRBD1 or TRBD2 may fit D (5 bases each). Germline V gene sequence: CDR1 SGHTA, CDR2 FQGNSA. The CDR3 has 14 residues. V was trimmed by 5 bases and J by 4 bases, leaving 12 bases between them. The CDR3 loop is CASSPGTFYNEQFF. CDR3 nucleotides: TGTGCCAGCAGCCCTGGGACCTTTTACAATGAGCAGTTCTTC.

This clonotype showed up just a few times. A much larger clone is a single base away; this may be a read error. CDR3 in DNA: TGTGCCAGCAGTTTATGCAGGGAAGACTACACCTTC. It is translated as CASSLCREDYTF. The rearrangement uses TRBV28 and TRBJ1-2, with D perhaps TRBD1 (5 bases). The CDR3 runs 12 residues. Germline CDR1 MDHEN, CDR2 SYDVKM. V shed 0 bases and J shed 10 bases, with 9 bases lying between them.

In its sample, this clonotype was seen many times. This chain uses TRBV6-6 with TRBJ2-7; the match to TRBD2 covers 11 bases. Germline CDR1 MNHNY, CDR2 SVGAGI (reference sequence). The length of the CDR3 is 17 residues. V lost 0 bases, J lost 1 base, and 5 bases stayed unmatched. The CDR3 DNA reads as TGTGCCAGCAGTTACTCACCAGGACTAGCGGGTTCCTACGAGCAGTACTTC. Its protein is CASSYSPGLAGSYEQYF.

This clonotype occurred many times. The chain has TRBV28 and TRBJ1-4; D uncertain. CDR3 size: 17 residues. Germline V gene sequence: CDR1 MDHEN, CDR2 SYDVKM. Trimming stripped 7 bases from V and 5 bases from J, with 23 bases between. The chain's CDR3 is CASIPLATDIRNEKLFF. CDR3 nucleotide sequence: TGTGCCAGCATCCCTCTGGCGACTGACATCCGGAATGAAAAACTGTTTTTT.

The rearrangement links TRBV12-3 or TRBV12-4 to TRBJ1-5, with 7 positions matching TRBD1. Germline trimming cut 6 bases from V and 6 bases from J; bases unmatched to any gene: 5. The CDR3 has 13 residues. CDR3 in DNA: TGTGCCAGCAGGAATCCAGGGGGTCAGCCCCAGCATTTT. Translated: CASRNPGGQPQHF.

This clonotype was recorded many times. This chain connects TRBV7-2 to TRBJ2-7, with D maybe TRBD1 (5 bases). The CDR3 runs to 16 residues. From germline, CDR1 is SGHTA and CDR2 FQGNSA. The V and J ends lost 0 bases and 2 bases respectively, with 14 bases between them. CDR3 in DNA: TGTGCCAGCAGCTTAGCGTTACAGGTTGGAACCTACGAGCAGTACTTC. It translates to CASSLALQVGTYEQYF.

This clonotype showed up many times. This chain uses TRBV28 with TRBJ1-2, with D tentatively TRBD1 (6 bases). V lost 3 bases, J lost 7 bases, and 15 bases lay in between. The CDR3 is 14 amino acids. Germline loops: CDR1 MDHEN, CDR2 SYDVKM. CDR3 coding DNA: TGTGCCAGCAGTTTGGCAGGGGAGACGAGTGGCTACACCTTC. Its translation: CASSLAGETSGYTF.